Below, one T cell receptor (beta chain) is given with its context. Its specificity is not known. These data belong to a study of radiotherapy plus CTLA-4 blockade in lung cancer. General study points: The authors reported that early blood T cell clone dynamics, with interferon-beta, best predicted response. Tumor-derived TCR clones expanded in blood after radiotherapy plus ipilimumab.

CDR1 is SNHLY, CDR2 FYNNEI, per germline. CDR3 length: 16 residues. Trimming cost V 6 bases and J 0 bases, with 15 bases left between them. Clones were sequenced by immunoSEQ multiplex PCR, and TCRdb holds only the in-frame ones, with some missing. Of about 98,000 clones in the sample, around 83% were seen once. This specimen was peripheral blood, taken from a patient treated with radiotherapy plus ipilimumab. This sequence was found in a human donor with non-small cell lung cancer who had a partial response to radiotherapy plus ipilimumab. This chain connects TRBV2 to TRBJ2-4; D might be TRBD1 (6 bases). The CDR3 loop reads CASSLGGDLAKNIQYF. The CDR3 DNA follows: TGTGCCAGCAGCCTAGGGGGTGACCTAGCCAAAAACATTCAGTACTTC.